This T cell receptor (beta chain) was captured by sequencing in a study of post-analysis software for immune sequencing data. Study-level background: The disease courses covered relapsing-remitting, secondary progressive and progressive-relapsing multiple sclerosis. Points from the study as a whole: With TRBV5-6, TRBV5-1 and TRBV20-1 included, about 5 TRBV segments were more frequent in patients than in controls.

Libraries were made from TCR beta cDNA, and they carried unique molecular identifiers. Each batch of about 0.85 to 10 million T cells produced hundreds of thousands of cDNA molecules. TCRdb re-called the PCR reads with MiXCR, one entry per CDR3 protein. Here the sample spans a few hundred thousand distinct CDR3 sequences, 35% to 40% being singletons. The CDR3 is 14 residues long. Per germline, CDR1 ENHRY and CDR2 SYGVKD. J was trimmed by 5 bases and V by 4 bases; bases with no gene match: 6. This clonotype came up once. No antigen is known for it. The sequencing input was blood. J is TRBJ1-2 and V is TRBV10-3; 8 bases are shared with TRBD1. This clonotype was obtained from a girl under 18 with multiple sclerosis. Written as DNA, the CDR3 is TGTGCCATCAGTGTGGGGGACAGGCTTTATGGCTACACCTTC. This encodes CAISVGDRLYGYTF.